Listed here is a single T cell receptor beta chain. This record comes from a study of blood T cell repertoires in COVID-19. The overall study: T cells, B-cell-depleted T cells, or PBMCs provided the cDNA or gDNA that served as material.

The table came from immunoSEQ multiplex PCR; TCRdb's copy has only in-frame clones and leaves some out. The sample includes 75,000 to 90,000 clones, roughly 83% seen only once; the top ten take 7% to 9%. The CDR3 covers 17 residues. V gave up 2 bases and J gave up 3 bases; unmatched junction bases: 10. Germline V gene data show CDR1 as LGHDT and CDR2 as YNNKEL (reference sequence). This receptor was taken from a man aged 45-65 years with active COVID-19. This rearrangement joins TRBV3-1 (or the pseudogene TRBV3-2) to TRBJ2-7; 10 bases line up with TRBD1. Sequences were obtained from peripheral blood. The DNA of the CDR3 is TGTGCCAGCAGCCAATCTGTTGGGACAGGGGATCTCTACGAGCAGTACTTC. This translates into CASSQSVGTGDLYEQYF.